This entry lists 24 T cell receptor beta chains sequenced from one sample in a study of blood T cell repertoires in COVID-19. Clones were sequenced by immunoSEQ multiplex PCR, and TCRdb holds only the in-frame ones, with some missing. This sample has about 320,000 clones, with about nine tenths found just once. What was sequenced was peripheral blood. The receptors here all came from a woman aged 25 to 39 with COVID-19, enrolled during active disease.

V and J are TRBV29-1 and TRBJ1-2; a weak D match, TRBD1 (5 bases). Germline assignment: CDR1 SQVTM and CDR2 ANQGSEA. The CDR3 has 12 residues. The V gene lost 5 bases and the J gene lost 3 bases, with 10 bases spanning the gap. CDR3 bases: TGCAGCGTTAGTGTGGGGCACTATGGCTACACCTTC. The encoded protein is CSVSVGHYGYTF. Filled out from reference TRBV29-1 and TRBJ1-2, the complete variable domain reads SAVISQKPSRDICQRGTSLTIQCQVDSQVTMMFWYRQQPGQSLTLIATANQGSEATYESGFVIDKFPISRPNLTFSTLTVSNMSPEDSSIYLCSVSVGHYGYTFGSGTRLTVV.

The V gene is TRBV6-4, the J gene TRBJ2-3; 8 bases line up with TRBD2. The CDR3 is 16 residues long. The germline CDR1 and CDR2 sequences are MRHNA and SNTAGT. J gave up 4 bases and V 6 bases, and 12 bases lay outside the gene matches. CDR3 in DNA: TGTGCCAGCAGATCTCAGGCGGGGGGTTTGGCAGATACGCAGTATTTT. This encodes CASRSQAGGLADTQYF.

The V gene is TRBV2, the J gene TRBJ2-5; perhaps TRBD2 as D (5 bases). The CDR3 totals 14 residues. The germline V and J ends were trimmed by 1 base and 1 base, with 7 bases remaining between them. Germline V gene sequence: CDR1 SNHLY, CDR2 FYNNEI. This chain's CDR3 is CASSEGGLQETQYF. The CDR3 DNA sequence: TGTGCCAGCAGTGAAGGAGGGCTCCAAGAGACCCAGTACTTC.

This clone has only a few counts. The genes are TRBV18 and TRBJ1-4; D may be TRBD1 (5 bases). The CDR3 is 16 amino acids. Germline-derived CDR1 and CDR2 are KGHSH and LQKENI. V dropped 4 bases and J dropped 0 bases, with 12 bases sitting between them. CDR3 coding DNA: TGTGCCAGCTCACAAACCCCAGGGTCAACTAATGAAAAACTGTTTTTT. Translation: CASSQTPGSTNEKLFF.

This chain uses TRBV5-1 with TRBJ1-6, with 10 bases lining up with TRBD1. Germline V gives CDR1 SGHRS, CDR2 YFSETQ. The ends lost 4 bases at V and 7 bases at J; junction bases unmatched: 2. The CDR3 loop spans 14 amino acids. CDR3 loop: CASSPGQGNSPLHF. CDR3 nucleotide sequence: TGCGCCAGCAGCCCGGGACAGGGGAATTCACCCCTCCACTTT.

This clone has a handful of counts. In nucleotides, the CDR3 is TGTGCCAGCAGCGTAGGGGGGACAGGGGCCATCTATGGCTACACCTTC. It translates to CASSVGGTGAIYGYTF. The chain links TRBV9 to TRBJ1-2, with 10 bases aligning to TRBD1. Per germline, CDR1 SGDLS and CDR2 YYNGEE. The CDR3 extends over 16 amino acids. V dropped 0 bases and J dropped 4; count of bases not matched to a gene: 6.

CDR3 nucleotides: TGTGCCATCAGTGCCACGACAGGGGGATTTAGGAACGAGCAGTACTTC. Encoded protein: CAISATTGGFRNEQYF. The gene calls are TRBV10-3 and TRBJ2-7; the match to TRBD1 covers 9 bases. In germline, CDR1 is ENHRY, CDR2 SYGVKD. The CDR3 consists of 16 residues. The trim removed 4 bases at V and 5 bases at J, leaving 12 bases unmatched.

The chain employs TRBV5-6 and TRBJ1-3; 8 positions match TRBD1. Germline trimming cut 2 bases from V and 2 bases from J; bases unmatched to any gene: 0. The germline gives CDR1 SGHDT, CDR2 YYEEEE. CDR3 size: 14 residues. CDR3 nucleotides: TGTGCCAGCAGCTTACAGGGGGCTGGAAACACCATATATTTT. Amino acid sequence: CASSLQGAGNTIYF. Complete variable domain (other parts from reference TRBV5-6 and TRBJ1-3): DAGVTQSPTHLIKTRGQQVTLRCSPKSGHDTVSWYQQALGQGPQFIFQYYEEEERQRGNFPDRFSGHQFPNYSSELNVNALLLGDSALYLCASSLQGAGNTIYFGEGSWLTVV.

The chain employs TRBV14 and TRBJ1-1; D gene uncertain. The CDR3 loop spans 14 amino acids. Germline V lookup: CDR1 SGHDN, CDR2 FVKESK. Deletions cut 4 bases from V and 0 bases from J, with 9 bases between. The CDR3 sequence: CASSPWRVNTEAFF. The CDR3 nucleotides are TGTGCCAGCAGCCCCTGGCGGGTGAACACTGAAGCTTTCTTT.

The chain combines TRBV5-6 with TRBJ1-2; 7 bases line up with TRBD1. The germline gives CDR1 SGHDT, CDR2 YYEEEE. V shed 2 bases and J 3 bases; nucleotides not matched to a gene: 7. This CDR3 is built from 15 residues. In DNA form, the CDR3 reads TGTGCCAGCAGCTTCATTACGACAGGGTACTATGGCTACACCTTC. Translating gives CASSFITTGYYGYTF. Full variable domain (remainder filled in from reference TRBV5-6 and TRBJ1-2): DAGVTQSPTHLIKTRGQQVTLRCSPKSGHDTVSWYQQALGQGPQFIFQYYEEEERQRGNFPDRFSGHQFPNYSSELNVNALLLGDSALYLCASSFITTGYYGYTFGSGTRLTVV.

V and J are TRBV2 and TRBJ2-1; D not resolved. Germline CDR1 and CDR2: SNHLY and FYNNEI. This CDR3 is 15 amino acids long. V dropped 1 base and J dropped 0 bases, with 7 bases sitting between them. CDR3 bases: TGTGCCAGCAGTGAAGGAAGGAGCTCCTACAATGAGCAGTTCTTC. Protein: CASSEGRSSYNEQFF.

The V call is TRBV6-1, the J call TRBJ2-2; D perhaps matches TRBD2 (5 bases). In germline, CDR1 is MNHNS, CDR2 SASEGT. Trimming pared 3 bases from V and 6 bases from J, leaving 14 bases between. This CDR3 has 15 residues. The CDR3: CASSDGLAVSGELFF. Here the CDR3 DNA reads TGTGCCAGCAGTGACGGGCTAGCCGTTTCCGGGGAGCTGTTTTTT.

This chain uses TRBV7-9 with TRBJ1-2; a weak D match, TRBD1 (5 bases). V gave up 5 bases and J gave up 8 bases, with 15 bases separating them. The CDR3 sequence is 13 residues long. Looked up from germline, CDR1 is SEHNR and CDR2 is FQNEAQ (reference sequence). The CDR3 spells CASSTRTRKGYTF. The DNA of the CDR3 is TGTGCCAGCAGCACTCGGACAAGGAAGGGCTACACCTTC.

The rearrangement uses TRBV19 and TRBJ1-5; D not certain. The CDR3 runs to 15 residues. Trimming removed 7 bases from V and 3 bases from J, with 16 bases in between. Germline values: CDR1 LNHDA, CDR2 SQIVND (reference sequence). CDR3 sequence: CASTPLNRDNQPQHF. The CDR3 bases are TGTGCCAGTACCCCCCTCAACAGAGACAATCAGCCCCAGCATTTT.

This chain uses TRBV6-5 with TRBJ1-4, with 8 bases identical to TRBD1. V shed 6 bases and J 8 bases; nucleotides not matched to a gene: 8. This CDR3 is 14 amino acids long. Germline CDR1 reads MNHEY; CDR2 reads SVGAGI. In DNA, the CDR3 is TGTGCCAGCAGAAACAGGGGGAGTACGGAAAAACTGTTTTTT. This translates into CASRNRGSTEKLFF.

The chain employs TRBV4-2 and TRBJ1-5; no clear D gene. Trimming removed 0 bases from V and 2 bases from J, with 11 bases in between. This CDR3 comprises 16 residues. Germline CDR1 reads LGHNA; CDR2 reads YNFKEQ. The CDR3 DNA is TGTGCCAGCAGCCAAGATCTGGGAGTGGGCAATCAGCCCCAGCATTTT. This encodes CASSQDLGVGNQPQHF.

The chain employs TRBV29-1 and TRBJ2-6; TRBD1 is a possible D gene (6 bases). The V and J ends lost 6 bases and 0 bases respectively, with 15 bases between them. The germline V gene encodes CDR1 SQVTM and CDR2 ANQGSEA. CDR3 length: 16 residues. CDR3 sequence reads: CSVNPTGLSGANVLTF. CDR3 coding DNA: TGCAGCGTCAACCCGACAGGCCTCTCTGGGGCCAACGTCCTGACTTTC.

The chain couples TRBV29-1 to TRBJ1-1, with D tentatively TRBD1 (5 bases). V was cut by 4 bases and J by 3 bases, with 9 bases left in between. Germline V lookup: CDR1 SQVTM, CDR2 ANQGSEA. The CDR3 consists of 12 residues. Written as DNA, the CDR3 is TGCAGCGTTGTAGGGGCGGACACTGAAGCTTTCTTT. It specifies CSVVGADTEAFF. The variable domain in full, completed from reference TRBV29-1 and TRBJ1-1, reads SAVISQKPSRDICQRGTSLTIQCQVDSQVTMMFWYRQQPGQSLTLIATANQGSEATYESGFVIDKFPISRPNLTFSTLTVSNMSPEDSSIYLCSVVGADTEAFFGQGTRLTVV.

In DNA form, the CDR3 reads TGTGCCAGCAGCTTAGTGACAGCGACTGGAAACACCATATATTTT. It encodes CASSLVTATGNTIYF. This chain connects TRBV7-8 to TRBJ1-3, with D perhaps matching TRBD1 (5 bases). CDR1 and CDR2 from the germline V gene are SGHVS and FQNEAQ. CDR3 length: 15 amino acids. V lost 1 base to trimming and J lost 2 bases, with 9 bases between them.

The V gene is TRBV5-4, the J gene TRBJ2-3, with TRBD1 as a possible D gene (6 bases). The CDR3 covers 13 residues. Looked up from germline, CDR1 is SGHNT and CDR2 is YYREEE (reference sequence). V was cut by 4 bases and J by 8 bases, with 14 bases left in between. The chain's CDR3 is CASSLQGTSTQYF. In DNA, the CDR3 is TGTGCCAGCAGCCTCCAAGGGACATCTACGCAGTATTTT.

This rearrangement joins TRBV19 to TRBJ1-1; D not certain. CDR1 and CDR2 from the germline V gene are LNHDA and SQIVND (reference sequence). V was pared by 6 bases and J by 3 bases, with 8 bases between. This CDR3 is 12 amino acids long. The DNA for the CDR3 is TGTGCCAGTAGCAACGGGTACACTGAAGCTTTCTTT. Its translation: CASSNGYTEAFF.

The chain carries TRBV12-3 or TRBV12-4 and TRBJ2-1, with TRBD2 matching 8 bases. V lost 4 bases and J lost 12; bases outside the gene matches: 5. The CDR3 covers 12 residues. The CDR3 DNA follows: TGTGCCAGCAGTTCCGGCGGGGGGTCGCAGTTCTTC. This codes for CASSSGGGSQFF.

For this clone: This same CDR3 is encoded by further DNA sequences in the sample. This sequence joins TRBV7-9 and TRBJ1-1; D gene uncertain. Germline V gene sequence: CDR1 SEHNR, CDR2 FQNEAQ (reference sequence). The length of the CDR3 is 13 residues. V gave up 2 bases and J gave up 0 bases, with 4 bases separating them. CDR3 loop: CASSLSLNTEAFF. CDR3 sequence (DNA): TGTGCCAGCAGCTTATCATTGAACACTGAAGCTTTCTTT.

The gene calls are TRBV3-1 (or the pseudogene TRBV3-2) and TRBJ2-7, with 12 positions matching TRBD1. V dropped 4 bases and J dropped 6; count of bases not matched to a gene: 4. CDR1 and CDR2 (germline): LGHDT, YNNKEL (reference sequence). The CDR3 consists of 14 residues. In nucleotides, the CDR3 is TGTGCCAGCAGCCGGGACAGGGGGCTTGCCGAGCAGTACTTC. Translation gives CASSRDRGLAEQYF.